The table lists the clone carrying this TCR beta chain with a few counts. The target antigen is unknown. The entry originates in a study of regulatory T cells in long-lasting Graves disease. Sequencing libraries for TCR beta were prepared with iRepertoire HTBI primers and Arm-PCR of CDR3 regions. TCRdb recomputed calls from the multiplex PCR reads with MiXCR, one row per CDR3 protein. The sample yields fewer than 400,000 distinct CDR3 sequences, 15% to 20% seen once. Documented time point: newly diagnosed GD, antithyroid drugs for less than 3 months. Generation of the TCR library employed RNA extracted from PBMCs. Study-wide results and limits: The study examined only peripheral blood, not thyroid tissue. More public clonotypes were shared by persistent patients (around 3,000) than by new patients (about 1,000).

Sequences were derived from peripheral blood mononuclear cells (PBMCs), sampled at new diagnosis, from a patient treated with antithyroid drugs. The TCR originated in a female donor with Graves disease.

For the CDR3, the DNA is TGTGCCAGCAGCACCGGGACAGCAGATACGCAGTATTTT. It codes for CASSTGTADTQYF. The chain combines TRBV7-2 with TRBJ2-3; 7 bases are shared with TRBD1. Germline V gene sequence: CDR1 SGHTA, CDR2 FQGNSA. Losses at the gene ends were 5 bases for V and 4 bases for J; bases not matched to a gene: 3. This CDR3 has 13 amino acids.